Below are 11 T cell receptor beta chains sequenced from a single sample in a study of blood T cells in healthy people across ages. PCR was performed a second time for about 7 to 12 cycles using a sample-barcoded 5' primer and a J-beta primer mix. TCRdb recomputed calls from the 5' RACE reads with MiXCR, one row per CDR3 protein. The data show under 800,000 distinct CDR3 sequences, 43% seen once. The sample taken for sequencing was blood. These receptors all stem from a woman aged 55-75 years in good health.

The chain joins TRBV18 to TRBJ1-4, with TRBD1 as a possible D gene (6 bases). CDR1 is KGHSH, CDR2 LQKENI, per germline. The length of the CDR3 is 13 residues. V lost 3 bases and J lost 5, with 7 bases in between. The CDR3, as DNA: TGTGCCAGCTCACCCCAGGGGAATGAAAAACTGTTTTTT. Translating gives CASSPQGNEKLFF. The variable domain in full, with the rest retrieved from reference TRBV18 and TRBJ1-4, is NAGVMQNPRHLVRRRGQEARLRCSPMKGHSHVYWYRQLPEEGLKFMVYLQKENIIDESGMPKERFSAEFPKEGPSILRIQQVVRGDSAAYFCASSPQGNEKLFFGSGTQLSVL.

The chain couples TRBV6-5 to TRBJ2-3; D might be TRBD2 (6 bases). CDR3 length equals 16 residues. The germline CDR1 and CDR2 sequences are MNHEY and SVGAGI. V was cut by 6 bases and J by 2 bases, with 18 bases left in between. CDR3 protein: CASSNDRGFYTDTQYF. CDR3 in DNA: TGTGCCAGCAGCAACGATCGGGGGTTCTACACAGATACGCAGTATTTT.

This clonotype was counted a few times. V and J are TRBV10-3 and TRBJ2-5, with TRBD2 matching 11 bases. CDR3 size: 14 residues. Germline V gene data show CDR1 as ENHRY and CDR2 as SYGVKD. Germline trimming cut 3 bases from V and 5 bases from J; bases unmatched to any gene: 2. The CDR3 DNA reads TGTGCCATCAGTGACGGGACTAGCGGTGAGACCCAGTACTTC. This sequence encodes CAISDGTSGETQYF.

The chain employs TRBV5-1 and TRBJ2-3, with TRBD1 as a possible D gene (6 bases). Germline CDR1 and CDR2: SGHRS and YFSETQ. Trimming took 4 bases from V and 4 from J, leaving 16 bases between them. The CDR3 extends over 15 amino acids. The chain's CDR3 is CASSISPGVSDTQYF. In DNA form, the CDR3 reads TGCGCCAGCAGCATATCACCAGGGGTCTCAGATACGCAGTATTTT.

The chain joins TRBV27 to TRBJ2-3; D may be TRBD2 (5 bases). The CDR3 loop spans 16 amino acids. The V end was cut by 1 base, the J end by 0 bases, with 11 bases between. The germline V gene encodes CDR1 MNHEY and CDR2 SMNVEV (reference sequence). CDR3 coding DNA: TGTGCCAGCAGTTTATTCGGGGTCACTAGCACAGATACGCAGTATTTT. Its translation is CASSLFGVTSTDTQYF.

The CDR3 here is CSLTRENGYTF. The CDR3 bases are TGCAGTTTAACACGGGAGAATGGCTACACCTTC. The rearrangement links TRBV20-1 to TRBJ1-2; D gene unclear. The CDR3 runs 11 residues. Trimming shortened V by 8 bases and J by 6 bases, and 13 bases separated the two germline ends. Germline V gene data show CDR1 as DFQATT and CDR2 as SNEGSKA (reference sequence).

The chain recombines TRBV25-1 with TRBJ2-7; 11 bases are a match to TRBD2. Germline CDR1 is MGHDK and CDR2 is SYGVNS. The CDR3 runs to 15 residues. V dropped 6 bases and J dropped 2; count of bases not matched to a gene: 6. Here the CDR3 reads CASRLAGAGPYEQYF. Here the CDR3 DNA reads TGTGCCAGCAGACTAGCGGGGGCCGGGCCCTACGAGCAGTACTTC.

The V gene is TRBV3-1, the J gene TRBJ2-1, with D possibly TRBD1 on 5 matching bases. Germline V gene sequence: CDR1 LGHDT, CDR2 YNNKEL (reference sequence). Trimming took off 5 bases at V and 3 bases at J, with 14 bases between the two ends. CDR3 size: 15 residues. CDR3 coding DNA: TGTGCCAGCAGCTTAACGACAGAGCACTACAATGAGCAGTTCTTC. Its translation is CASSLTTEHYNEQFF.

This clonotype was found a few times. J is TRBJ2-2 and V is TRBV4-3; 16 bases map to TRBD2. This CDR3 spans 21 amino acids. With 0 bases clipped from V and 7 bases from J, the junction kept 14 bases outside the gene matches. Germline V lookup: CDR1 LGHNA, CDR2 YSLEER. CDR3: CASSQDKGRPGLAGGSGELFF. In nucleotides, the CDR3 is TGCGCCAGCAGCCAAGATAAAGGGCGACCGGGACTAGCGGGAGGGAGCGGGGAGCTGTTTTTT.

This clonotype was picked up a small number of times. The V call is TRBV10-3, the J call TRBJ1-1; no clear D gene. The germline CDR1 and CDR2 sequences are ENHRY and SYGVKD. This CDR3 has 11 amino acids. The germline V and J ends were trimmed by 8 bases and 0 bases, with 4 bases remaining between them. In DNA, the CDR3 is TGTGCCATCCGGTTGAACACTGAAGCTTTCTTT. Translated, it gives CAIRLNTEAFF.

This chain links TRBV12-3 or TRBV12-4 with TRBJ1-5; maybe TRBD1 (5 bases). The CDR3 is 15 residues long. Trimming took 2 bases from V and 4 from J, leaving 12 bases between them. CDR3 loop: CASSLRMAGNQPQHF. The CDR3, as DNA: TGTGCCAGCAGTTTACGGATGGCAGGGAATCAGCCCCAGCATTTT.